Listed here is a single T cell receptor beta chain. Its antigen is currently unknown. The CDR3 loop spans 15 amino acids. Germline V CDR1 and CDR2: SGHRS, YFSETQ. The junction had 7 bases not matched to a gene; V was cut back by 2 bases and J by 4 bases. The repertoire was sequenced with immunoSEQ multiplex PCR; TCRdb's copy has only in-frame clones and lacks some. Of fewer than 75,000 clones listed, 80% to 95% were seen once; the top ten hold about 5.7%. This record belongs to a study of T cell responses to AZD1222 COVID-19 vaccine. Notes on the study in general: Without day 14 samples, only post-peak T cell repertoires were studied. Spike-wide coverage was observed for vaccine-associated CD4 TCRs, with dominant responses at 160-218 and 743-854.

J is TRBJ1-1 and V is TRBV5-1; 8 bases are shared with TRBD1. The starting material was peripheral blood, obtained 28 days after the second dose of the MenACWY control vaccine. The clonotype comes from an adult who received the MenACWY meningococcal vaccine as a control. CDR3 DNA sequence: TGCGCCAGCAGCTTAGAACAAGGACAGGGCACTGAAGCTTTCTTT. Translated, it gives CASSLEQGQGTEAFF.